The rows below give T cell receptor beta chains drawn from one sample of a study of blood T cell repertoires in COVID-19. Profiling relied on immunoSEQ multiplex PCR, and the TCRdb table lists in-frame clones only, not all of them. The table records 350,000 to 450,000 clones, about 85% of them present only once. The sequencing sample was made of peripheral blood. The receptors were sampled from a woman aged 18 to 35 with acute or convalescent COVID-19. The CDR3 runs from the conserved cysteine through the conserved F or W. A D gene is named only where the DNA matches it firmly. Clone size is not always given. Where it is, it says once, few, many or a class for expanded clones.

cdr3_nt	cdr3_aa	d_call	cdr3_length	clone_size	v_call	j_call
TGTGCCAGCTCTCGGGGGGTGAACACTGAAGCTTTCTTT	CASSRGVNTEAFF	.	13	.	TRBV6-4	TRBJ1-1
TGTGCCACCAGCAGAGATTTGGGGCAGGGTACTAACTATGGCTACACCTTC	CATSRDLGQGTNYGYTF	.	17	.	TRBV15	TRBJ1-2
TGTGCCAGCAGCTTGGGGGGTACACCCTACTATGGCTACACCTTC	CASSLGGTPYYGYTF	.	15	.	TRBV7-8	TRBJ1-2
TGCGCCAGCAGCCAACAGACAGGGGGCAGCGGCTACACCTTC	CASSQQTGGSGYTF	TRBD1	14	.	TRBV5-1	TRBJ1-2
TGTGCCAGTAGTTCGGGACAGGGGGAAGTAGGGCCCCAGCATTTT	CASSSGQGEVGPQHF	TRBD1	15	.	TRBV19	TRBJ1-5
TGTGCCAGCAGCAGAGCTGGGGGGGAGCAGTTCTTC	CASSRAGGEQFF	.	12	once	TRBV7-6	TRBJ2-1
TGTGCCAGCAGCGTATCGGGGGTCCCCTACAATGAGCAGTTCTTC	CASSVSGVPYNEQFF	.	15	.	TRBV9	TRBJ2-1
TGTGCCAGCAACAAGATACAGGGGAACACTGAAGCTTTCTTT	CASNKIQGNTEAFF	.	14	.	TRBV6-5	TRBJ1-1
TGTGCCAGCAGCCGGACTACCAACTCCTATGGCTACACCTTC	CASSRTTNSYGYTF	.	14	.	TRBV2	TRBJ1-2
TGTGCCTGGACTAGCGGGGGGGCCCCAGCAGATACGCAGTATTTT	CAWTSGGAPADTQYF	TRBD2	15	.	TRBV30	TRBJ2-3
TGTGCCAGCAGCGTAGACCGGGGGGCACCCTACGAGCAGTACTTC	CASSVDRGAPYEQYF	.	15	.	TRBV9	TRBJ2-7
TGTGCCAGCAGTTTCACTACTGGGTACACTGAAGCTTTCTTT	CASSFTTGYTEAFF	.	14	.	TRBV28	TRBJ1-1
TGCGCCAGCAGCTTGGAATGGGGGCAAGAAAAACTGTTTTTT	CASSLEWGQEKLFF	.	14	.	TRBV5-1	TRBJ1-4
TGTGCCAGCAGCCCGGGACTAGCGGGAGCCTCCTACGAGCAGTACTTC	CASSPGLAGASYEQYF	TRBD2	16	few	TRBV5-4	TRBJ2-7
TGCGCCAGCAGCTTGGCCGGGGCTAGCGGTGGCTACGAGCAGTACTTC	CASSLAGASGGYEQYF	TRBD2	16	.	TRBV5-1	TRBJ2-7
TGCGCCAGCAGTGACCAGGGTATGATACAGCCCCAGCATTTT	CASSDQGMIQPQHF	.	14	.	TRBV10-2	TRBJ1-5
TGTGCCAGCAGTGAGGGACGGGAGGGTGAGACCCAGTACTTC	CASSEGREGETQYF	TRBD2	14	.	TRBV2	TRBJ2-5
TGTGCCAGCAGCGCGGGCCCTAAGAGCAATCAGCCCCAGCATTTT	CASSAGPKSNQPQHF	.	15	.	TRBV2	TRBJ1-5
TGTGCCAGCAGAGATAGATACTACGAGCAGTACTTC	CASRDRYYEQYF	.	12	.	TRBV12-3/TRBV12-4	TRBJ2-7
TGTGCCAGCAGTGGGTTGGGGGCAGAAGTTCGCTTGGCTAACTATGGCTACACCTTC	CASSGLGAEVRLANYGYTF	.	19	few	TRBV6-1	TRBJ1-2
TGTGCCAGCAGCCAAGGGACTAGCGGGGGTTACGAGCAGTACTTC	CASSQGTSGGYEQYF	TRBD2	15	.	TRBV4-2	TRBJ2-7
TGTGCCAGCAGTGAATATAGCGGATCTAATGAAAAACTGTTTTTT	CASSEYSGSNEKLFF	.	15	.	TRBV25-1	TRBJ1-4
TGTGCCAGCTCACCCGGGTCTTATGAGGGTGATGGTGAAGCTTTCTTT	CASSPGSYEGDGEAFF	.	16	.	TRBV18	TRBJ1-1
TGTGCCAGCAGATCCTTTAATCATCAGCCCCAGCATTTT	CASRSFNHQPQHF	.	13	.	TRBV6-5	TRBJ1-5
TGTGCCAGCAGTTTCTCAACATACAATGAGCAGTTCTTC	CASSFSTYNEQFF	.	13	.	TRBV27	TRBJ2-1
TGTGCCATCCAAGGACAGGGAGTCCAATACACTGAAGCTTTCTTT	CAIQGQGVQYTEAFF	TRBD1	15	once	TRBV28	TRBJ1-1
TGTGCCAGCAGTTACTGGAAGAACAGGGGGCGGGAAGCTTTCTTT	CASSYWKNRGREAFF	TRBD1	15	.	TRBV6-2/TRBV6-3	TRBJ1-1
TGTGCCAGCAGCGTTAGCGGTCAAACGGGAACCGGGGAGCTGTTTTTT	CASSVSGQTGTGELFF	.	16	.	TRBV9	TRBJ2-2
TGTGCCACCTGCCCGGGAACCTTTTCCTACGAGCAGTACTTC	CATCPGTFSYEQYF	.	14	.	TRBV10-3	TRBJ2-7